This is a list of T cell receptor beta chains from one sample in a study of cytomegalovirus exposure and HLA in healthy donors. TCRdb's copy holds only in-frame clones and misses some; the assay was immunoSEQ multiplex PCR. The data show roughly 100,000 clones, less than 90% seen once. The sequencing sample was made of PBMCs. Receptors were obtained from a middle-aged man in good health and CMV-seronegative. Each CDR3 is given with its conserved first and last residue. The order of the fields is V gene, J gene, clone size, D gene, CDR3 protein, CDR3 DNA. A D gene is named only where the DNA matches it firmly. Size values are once, few and many counts, or a class for expanded clones, and some rows have none.

V gene: TRBV10-2
J gene: TRBJ2-7
clone size: .
D gene: TRBD1
CDR3 protein: CASSGQGYEQYF
CDR3 DNA: TGCGCCAGCAGTGGACAGGGATACGAGCAGTACTTC

V gene: TRBV30
J gene: TRBJ1-5
clone size: .
D gene: TRBD1
CDR3 protein: CAWSGTGAWGGGPQHF
CDR3 DNA: TGTGCCTGGAGTGGGACAGGGGCTTGGGGAGGAGGGCCCCAGCATTTT

V gene: TRBV9
J gene: TRBJ2-2
clone size: once
D gene: TRBD1
CDR3 protein: CASSVPGQGLGTGELFF
CDR3 DNA: TGTGCCAGCAGCGTTCCGGGACAGGGATTGGGCACCGGGGAGCTGTTTTTT

V gene: TRBV7-2
J gene: TRBJ2-3
clone size: .
D gene: TRBD2
CDR3 protein: CASQASGGATDTQYF
CDR3 DNA: TGTGCCAGCCAGGCAAGCGGGGGGGCAACAGATACGCAGTATTTT

V gene: TRBV7-2
J gene: TRBJ1-5
clone size: .
D gene: .
CDR3 protein: CASSLAGARQPQHF
CDR3 DNA: TGTGCCAGCAGCTTAGCGGGGGCACGCCAGCCCCAGCATTTT

V gene: TRBV10-2
J gene: TRBJ2-1
clone size: .
D gene: TRBD2
CDR3 protein: CASSELAGGPNEQFF
CDR3 DNA: TGCGCCAGCTCCGAACTAGCGGGGGGGCCAAATGAGCAGTTCTTC

V gene: TRBV14
J gene: TRBJ2-7
clone size: .
D gene: .
CDR3 protein: CASSRSGYEQYF
CDR3 DNA: TGTGCCAGCAGCCGGTCCGGGTACGAGCAGTACTTC

V gene: TRBV5-4
J gene: TRBJ2-3
clone size: .
D gene: TRBD2
CDR3 protein: CASSFSSGGALDTQYF
CDR3 DNA: TGTGCCAGCAGCTTTTCTAGCGGGGGGGCATTGGATACGCAGTATTTT

V gene: TRBV28
J gene: TRBJ1-5
clone size: once
D gene: .
CDR3 protein: CASRSAGGNNQPQHF
CDR3 DNA: TGTGCCAGCAGATCGGCGGGCGGCAACAATCAGCCCCAGCATTTT

V gene: TRBV5-1
J gene: TRBJ2-3
clone size: .
D gene: TRBD2
CDR3 protein: CASSPGLAGGFLRTDTQYF
CDR3 DNA: TGCGCCAGCAGCCCCGGACTAGCGGGGGGTTTTCTCCGCACAGATACGCAGTATTTT

V gene: TRBV5-1
J gene: TRBJ1-2
clone size: .
D gene: TRBD1
CDR3 protein: CASRKGGQDYGYTF
CDR3 DNA: TGCGCCAGCAGAAAGGGGGGACAGGACTATGGCTACACCTTC

V gene: TRBV7-9
J gene: TRBJ2-3
clone size: .
D gene: TRBD1
CDR3 protein: CASSLGQGARTDTQYF
CDR3 DNA: TGTGCCAGCAGCTTGGGACAGGGGGCGCGAACAGATACGCAGTATTTT

V gene: TRBV7-9
J gene: TRBJ1-5
clone size: .
D gene: .
CDR3 protein: CASSTGRGGPNQPQHF
CDR3 DNA: TGTGCCAGCAGCACTGGTCGGGGGGGACCAAATCAGCCCCAGCATTTT

V gene: TRBV11-3
J gene: TRBJ1-1
clone size: few
D gene: .
CDR3 protein: CASSLVRNTEAFF
CDR3 DNA: TGTGCCAGCAGCTTAGTTCGGAACACTGAAGCTTTCTTT

V gene: TRBV5-1
J gene: TRBJ2-3
clone size: .
D gene: TRBD1
CDR3 protein: CASSLAGQGGDTQYF
CDR3 DNA: TGCGCCAGCAGCTTGGCGGGACAGGGAGGAGATACGCAGTATTTT

V gene: TRBV5-1
J gene: TRBJ2-7
clone size: .
D gene: TRBD1
CDR3 protein: CASSPRGQGNYEQYF
CDR3 DNA: TGCGCCAGCAGCCCGCGGGGACAGGGCAACTACGAGCAGTACTTC

V gene: TRBV5-1
J gene: TRBJ2-2
clone size: .
D gene: .
CDR3 protein: CASSLVAGGGTGELFF
CDR3 DNA: TGCGCCAGCAGCTTGGTGGCAGGGGGAGGCACCGGGGAGCTGTTTTTT

V gene: TRBV7-2
J gene: TRBJ1-2
clone size: .
D gene: .
CDR3 protein: CASRSATGGRGGYTF
CDR3 DNA: TGTGCCAGCAGGAGCGCAACGGGTGGGCGGGGCGGCTACACCTTC

V gene: TRBV4-1
J gene: TRBJ2-3
clone size: .
D gene: TRBD2
CDR3 protein: CASSQRTSGGSPDTQYF
CDR3 DNA: TGCGCCAGCAGCCAAAGGACTAGCGGGGGGTCTCCGGATACGCAGTATTTT

V gene: TRBV7-9
J gene: TRBJ2-7
clone size: .
D gene: TRBD1
CDR3 protein: CASSLTGEYEQYF
CDR3 DNA: TGTGCCAGCAGCTTGACAGGGGAATACGAGCAGTACTTC